What follows are 30 T cell receptor beta chains derived from one specimen sequenced in a study of cytomegalovirus exposure and HLA in healthy donors. This PCR relied on a set of 60 Vbeta primers and 13 Jbeta primers. The repertoire was sequenced with immunoSEQ multiplex PCR; TCRdb's copy has only in-frame clones and lacks some. Among some 160,000 clones listed, 70% to 80% were seen once. Sequenced: PBMCs. The source is a man aged 40-55 years in good health and CMV-seronegative.

The chain uses TRBV18 and TRBJ1-3; D is undetermined. The germline CDR1 and CDR2 sequences are KGHSH and LQKENI. The CDR3 length is 14 residues. V lost 4 bases to trimming and J lost 0 bases, with 7 bases between them. CDR3 region: CASSLDTSGNTIYF. Here the CDR3 DNA reads TGTGCCAGCTCACTAGACACCTCTGGAAACACCATATATTTT.

The chain has TRBV7-9 and TRBJ1-2; 11 bases agree with TRBD1. Per germline, CDR1 SEHNR and CDR2 FQNEAQ (reference sequence). Germline trimming cut 4 bases from V and 4 bases from J; bases unmatched to any gene: 5. The CDR3 sequence is 15 residues long. The CDR3 region is CASSSFGTGGYGYTF. The CDR3 DNA sequence: TGTGCCAGCAGCTCTTTCGGGACAGGGGGCTATGGCTACACCTTC.

This sequence joins TRBV7-9 and TRBJ2-1; tentative D call: TRBD2 (6 bases). Germline CDR1 is SEHNR and CDR2 is FQNEAQ (reference sequence). The CDR3 has 16 residues. The V and J ends lost 4 bases and 7 bases respectively, with 20 bases between them. The CDR3 DNA follows: TGTGCCAGCAGCTCCCTGGAAAGGGGAGGTAAGAATGAGCAGTTCTTC. This codes for CASSSLERGGKNEQFF.

The rearrangement uses TRBV29-1 and TRBJ1-1, with TRBD1 matching 8 bases. CDR3 length: 13 residues. CDR1 is SQVTM and CDR2 is ANQGSEA in the germline V gene. Losses at the gene ends were 6 bases for V and 4 bases for J; bases not matched to a gene: 7. The CDR3 protein is CSVPGGRTTEAFF. The CDR3 bases are TGCAGCGTCCCAGGGGGCCGGACCACTGAAGCTTTCTTT.

The rearrangement joins TRBV11-2 to TRBJ1-1; D might be TRBD1 (6 bases). CDR1 is SGHAT, CDR2 FQNNGV, per germline. The CDR3 sequence is 13 residues long. Trimming left V 5 bases short and J 11 bases short, with 18 bases between. The CDR3 DNA reads TGTGCCAGCAGCCCGCCCCACAGGGTCCGGGCTTTCTTT. It encodes CASSPPHRVRAFF.

This chain joins TRBV5-1 and TRBJ2-5, with 8 bases lining up with TRBD2. The V gene's germline CDR1 is SGHRS and CDR2 YFSETQ. CDR3 length equals 14 residues. V dropped 4 bases and J dropped 0; count of bases not matched to a gene: 2. CDR3 region: CASSPGGHQETQYF. The CDR3 DNA reads TGCGCCAGCAGCCCGGGGGGGCACCAAGAGACCCAGTACTTC.

The rearrangement links TRBV27 to TRBJ1-1, with D tentatively TRBD1 (5 bases). The germline gives CDR1 MNHEY, CDR2 SMNVEV (reference sequence). CDR3 length: 15 amino acids. With 2 bases removed from V and 4 bases from J, the gap between germline ends came to 14 bases. The CDR3 loop reads CASSLGAVGPTEAFF. The CDR3 region has the DNA TGTGCCAGCAGTTTAGGGGCTGTGGGGCCCACTGAAGCTTTCTTT.

This clone was counted only a few times. DNA for the CDR3: TGTGCCAGCAGTTACGGACAGGGGTTAACTGAAGCTTTCTTT. The encoded protein is CASSYGQGLTEAFF. The chain joins TRBV6-5 to TRBJ1-1; 9 bases map to TRBD1. CDR1 is MNHEY and CDR2 is SVGAGI in the germline V gene. The CDR3 sequence is 14 residues long. The ends lost 2 bases at V and 5 bases at J; junction bases unmatched: 3.

This clone was seen only a few times. CDR3 sequence (DNA): TGTGCCAGCGGATACCCTGCGGACTATAGCAATCAGCCCCAGCATTTT. This translates into CASGYPADYSNQPQHF. This rearrangement joins TRBV28 to TRBJ1-5; no clear D gene. Trimming took 8 bases from V and 0 from J, leaving 17 bases between them. The length of the CDR3 is 16 residues. Germline CDR1 reads MDHEN; CDR2 reads SYDVKM.

This clone occurred once. The chain combines TRBV10-3 with TRBJ1-1; maybe TRBD1 (6 bases). This CDR3 region has 18 residues. Trimming pared 0 bases from V and 1 base from J, leaving 18 bases between. Germline values: CDR1 ENHRY, CDR2 SYGVKD. This CDR3 is CAISESFERTETNTEAFF. CDR3 nucleotides: TGTGCCATCAGTGAGTCTTTTGAGAGGACAGAGACGAACACTGAAGCTTTCTTT.

The chain recombines TRBV6-1 with TRBJ1-6; 7 bases map to TRBD1. J was trimmed by 5 bases and V by 3 bases; bases with no gene match: 4. The CDR3 is 15 amino acids. Germline CDR1 reads MNHNS; CDR2 reads SASEGT. The CDR3, as DNA: TGTGCCAGCAGTGACGGGACAGTGGATAATTCACCCCTCCACTTT. Protein: CASSDGTVDNSPLHF.

This chain joins TRBV1 and TRBJ2-1; the table calls TRBD2, which could not be checked here. TRBV1 is a recognized pseudogene. The length of the CDR3 is 15 residues. In nucleotides, the CDR3 is TGCACCAGCAGCCCTGGACTAGCGGGGGTCAATGAGCAGTTCTTC. It specifies CTSSPGLAGVNEQFF.

The chain carries TRBV14 and TRBJ1-6; D is possibly TRBD1 (6 bases). This CDR3 is built from 15 residues. Trimming left V 4 bases short and J 6 bases short, with 13 bases between. Germline CDR1 reads SGHDN; CDR2 reads FVKESK. The CDR3 DNA reads as TGTGCCAGCAGCCCCCGAGGGGGACCTAATTCACCCCTCCACTTT. Amino acid sequence: CASSPRGGPNSPLHF. Using reference TRBV14 and TRBJ1-6 for the parts outside the CDR3, the full variable domain is EAGVTQFPSHSVIEKGQTVTLRCDPISGHDNLYWYRRVMGKEIKFLLHFVKESKQDESGMPNNRFLAERTGGTYSTLKVQPAELEDSGVYFCASSPRGGPNSPLHFGNGTRLTVT.

The chain has TRBV19 and TRBJ1-2; no clear D gene. This CDR3 has 13 residues. Germline assignment: CDR1 LNHDA and CDR2 SQIVND (reference sequence). The germline V and J ends were trimmed by 3 bases and 7 bases, with 12 bases remaining between them. The CDR3 sequence is CASSMEVVGGYTF. The CDR3 region has the DNA TGTGCCAGTAGTATGGAGGTTGTCGGTGGCTACACCTTC.

This CDR3 is CASSIPGGASPIYF. CDR3 DNA sequence: TGTGCCAGTAGTATCCCCGGCGGAGCCTCCCCCATATATTTT. The V and J genes are TRBV19 and TRBJ1-3, with D unresolved. The CDR3 has 14 residues. The germline V gene encodes CDR1 LNHDA and CDR2 SQIVND (reference sequence). The V end lost 3 bases, the J end lost 11 bases, and 17 bases lay between the germline ends.

The J gene is TRBJ2-2, the V gene TRBV5-1; 14 positions match TRBD2. Per the germline V gene, CDR1 is SGHRS and CDR2 is YFSETQ. The length of the CDR3 is 17 residues. Trimming took 0 bases from V and 5 from J; bases not matched to a gene: 3. The CDR3, as DNA: TGCGCCAGCAGCTTGGGGGGACTAGCGGGAGAAACCGGGGAGCTGTTTTTT. Translated, it gives CASSLGGLAGETGELFF.

This sequence joins TRBV4-1 and TRBJ2-5, with D possibly being TRBD1 (5 bases). The J call may not be correct, given that the DNA end is closer to TRBJ2-7. This CDR3 has 18 residues. Looked up from germline, CDR1 is MGHRA and CDR2 is YSYEKL. The CDR3: CASSQVRTGRGSSYEQYF. Here the CDR3 DNA reads TGCGCCAGCAGCCAAGTGCGTACCGGAAGGGGATCGTCCTACGAGCAGTACTTC.

The chain combines TRBV29-1 with TRBJ1-3; 7 bases match TRBD1. The CDR3 has 12 amino acids. CDR1 SQVTM and CDR2 ANQGSEA come from the germline V gene. V shed 7 bases, J shed 11 bases, and the junction held 11 bases outside the gene matches. This CDR3 reads CSAVTGTTAIYF. The DNA of the CDR3 is TGCAGCGCAGTGACAGGGACGACAGCCATATATTTT.

The rearrangement uses TRBV5-1 and TRBJ2-3; the match to TRBD1 covers 7 bases. Germline trimming cut 0 bases from V and 4 bases from J; bases unmatched to any gene: 2. The CDR3 totals 14 residues. Germline CDR1 and CDR2: SGHRS and YFSETQ. DNA for the CDR3: TGCGCCAGCAGCTTGGGAGGGGGCGCAGATACGCAGTATTTT. This sequence encodes CASSLGGGADTQYF. The entire variable domain, with the rest obtained from reference TRBV5-1 and TRBJ2-3, is as follows: KAGVTQTPRYLIKTRGQQVTLSCSPISGHRSVSWYQQTPGQGLQFLFEYFSETQRNKGNFPGRFSGRQFSNSRSEMNVSTLELGDSALYLCASSLGGGADTQYFGPGTRLTVL.

The chain couples TRBV20-1 to TRBJ2-3, with no clear D. With 5 bases removed from V and 4 bases from J, the gap between germline ends came to 7 bases. This CDR3 contains 11 residues. Per germline, CDR1 DFQATT and CDR2 SNEGSKA (reference sequence). The CDR3 DNA reads as TGCAGTGCTTACTCCCCAGATACGCAGTATTTT. Its protein is CSAYSPDTQYF.

The V call is TRBV27, the J call TRBJ2-2; maybe TRBD2 (6 bases). V was clipped by 2 bases and J by 2 bases, with 9 bases between them. This CDR3 contains 15 residues. CDR1 MNHEY and CDR2 SMNVEV come from the germline V gene (reference sequence). The CDR3 DNA reads TGTGCCAGCAGTTTAAGGACTATTAACACCGGGGAGCTGTTTTTT. Translation gives CASSLRTINTGELFF.

A word on this clone: The same CDR3 also results from other DNA sequences found in this sample. V is TRBV29-1 and J is TRBJ1-1; 7 bases line up with TRBD1. The CDR3 length is 12 residues. CDR1 is SQVTM, CDR2 ANQGSEA, per germline. Unmatched junction bases numbered 0, after V lost 4 bases and J lost 1 base. CDR3 sequence: CSVGQGNTEAFF. Written as DNA, the CDR3 is TGCAGCGTTGGACAGGGGAACACTGAAGCTTTCTTT.

V is TRBV6-1 and J is TRBJ2-5; 8 nucleotides match TRBD2. Germline V gives CDR1 MNHNS, CDR2 SASEGT. The CDR3 contains 17 residues. V shed 2 bases, J shed 2 bases, and the junction held 10 bases outside the gene matches. CDR3 nucleotides: TGTGCCAGCAGTGAATTCACCAATCGGGGGGGTCAAGAGACCCAGTACTTC. It codes for CASSEFTNRGGQETQYF.

The CDR3 DNA is TGTGCCAGCCAAGACAGACTTGGCAATCAGCCCCAGCATTTT. This gives the protein CASQDRLGNQPQHF. The rearrangement uses TRBV28 and TRBJ1-5; D possibly corresponds to TRBD1 (5 bases). This CDR3 comprises 14 residues. The germline V gene has CDR1 MDHEN and CDR2 SYDVKM. V lost 8 bases and J 2 bases, leaving 13 bases between the germline ends.

The V and J genes are TRBV18 and TRBJ2-5, with 10 bases identical to TRBD2. The J call may be in error: the DNA end matches TRBJ2-7 better. This CDR3 has 20 amino acids. Germline CDR1 KGHSH, CDR2 LQKENI. As DNA, the CDR3 is TGTGCCAGCTCACCACTGTCAACTTCTAGCGGGAGAGCACGCGGATACGAGCAGTACTTC. Amino acid sequence: CASSPLSTSSGRARGYEQYF.

This chain connects TRBV19 to TRBJ1-1; unclear D gene. Trimming cost V 3 bases and J 5 bases, with 13 bases left between them. The CDR3 sequence is 14 residues long. Per germline, CDR1 LNHDA and CDR2 SQIVND (reference sequence). The CDR3 reads CASSISGRGTEAFF. The CDR3 nucleotides read TGTGCCAGTAGTATCAGCGGGAGAGGTACTGAAGCTTTCTTT. The full variable domain, its missing parts supplied by reference TRBV19 and TRBJ1-1, is DGGITQSPKYLFRKEGQNVTLSCEQNLNHDAMYWYRQDPGQGLRLIYYSQIVNDFQKGDIAEGYSVSREKKESFPLTVTSAQKNPTAFYLCASSISGRGTEAFFGQGTRLTVV.

The chain employs TRBV5-5 and TRBJ2-7; D remains ambiguous. V lost 2 bases, J lost 2 bases, and 11 bases lay in between. Germline V gene sequence: CDR1 SGHKS, CDR2 YYEKEE (reference sequence). There are 14 residues in the CDR3. CDR3 nucleotide sequence: TGTGCCAGCAGCTTTCAGGCCGCAACCTACGAGCAGTACGTC. Amino acid sequence: CASSFQAATYEQYV.

The chain uses TRBV7-6 and TRBJ1-4; 11 nucleotides align to TRBD1. V was clipped by 4 bases and J by 11 bases; unmatched bases: 6. This CDR3 region has 14 residues. The germline CDR1 and CDR2 sequences are SGHVS and FNYEAQ. The CDR3: CASSYRDRGGKLFF. The DNA of the CDR3 is TGTGCCAGCAGCTACAGGGACAGGGGGGGTAAACTGTTTTTT.

The rearrangement joins TRBV19 to TRBJ1-5; D may be TRBD1 (6 bases). The CDR3 runs 13 residues. V lost 5 bases and J lost 5, with 10 bases in between. The germline CDR1 and CDR2 sequences are LNHDA and SQIVND (reference sequence). The CDR3 sequence is CASSGQIDQPQHF. As DNA, the CDR3 is TGTGCCAGTAGTGGACAGATTGATCAGCCCCAGCATTTT.

The rearrangement links TRBV7-2 to TRBJ2-7, with TRBD2 matching 9 bases. The germline gives CDR1 SGHTA, CDR2 FQGNSA. The CDR3 has 15 residues. V was clipped by 7 bases and J by 2 bases; unmatched bases: 9. Here the CDR3 reads CASTLLAGATYEQYF. The CDR3 coding sequence is TGTGCCAGCACCCTACTAGCGGGTGCTACCTACGAGCAGTACTTC.